These T cell receptor beta chains were read from a single sample in a study of glioma-infiltrating T cells after dendritic cell vaccination. Using immunoSEQ multiplex PCR, the repertoire was profiled, and TCRdb retains in-frame clones only, with some absent. The data hold over 90,000 clones, with roughly 76% observed a single time. Source: blood, taken before dendritic cell vaccination. These receptors were taken from a human donor with glioblastoma. Both conserved end residues are part of each CDR3. The D gene is left open where the match is weak. A clone size is listed for some rows: how often the clone was seen (once, few, many), or a class if it is expanded.

D | J | size | V | CDR3 | DNA
TRBD2 | TRBJ2-1 | - | TRBV4-2 | CASSQGVLAASSYNEQFF | TGTGCCAGCAGCCAAGGGGTACTAGCGGCAAGCTCCTACAATGAGCAGTTCTTC
- | TRBJ2-2 | - | TRBV4-2 | CASSQDRGRAVGGELFF | TGTGCCAGCAGCCAAGATCGCGGCAGGGCGGTTGGCGGGGAGCTGTTTTTT
TRBD1 | TRBJ1-1 | - | TRBV19 | CASTLSPGQGGNWYTEAFF | TGTGCCAGTACCCTCTCTCCGGGACAGGGGGGGAATTGGTACACTGAAGCTTTCTTT
- | TRBJ2-5 | - | TRBV7-7 | CASSLMGAQETQYF | TGTGCTAGCAGCTTAATGGGAGCCCAAGAGACCCAGTACTTC
TRBD1 | TRBJ1-1 | few | TRBV5-1 | CASSVTGAGTEAFF | TGCGCCAGCAGCGTGACAGGGGCGGGCACTGAAGCTTTCTTT
TRBD2 | TRBJ2-3 | - | TRBV4-1 | CASSQEGSGIPTDTQYF | TGCGCCAGCAGCCAAGAGGGGAGCGGGATACCCACAGATACGCAGTATTTT
- | TRBJ2-2 | - | TRBV5-8 | CASSPTDGINTGELFF | TGTGCCAGCAGCCCTACGGACGGGATTAACACCGGGGAGCTGTTTTTT
- | TRBJ1-2 | - | TRBV27 | CASIRAQEDYGYTF | TGTGCCAGCATTCGAGCGCAGGAGGACTATGGCTACACCTTC
TRBD1 | TRBJ2-3 | - | TRBV11-2 | CASRHPGGTSTDTQYF | TGTGCCAGCAGGCACCCAGGGGGCACTAGCACAGATACGCAGTATTTT
TRBD2 | TRBJ2-7 | - | TRBV20-1 | CSAFGGAIQYF | TGCAGTGCTTTCGGGGGGGCCATCCAGTACTTC
- | TRBJ1-1 | - | TRBV5-1 | CASSGGTTVGTEAFF | TGCGCCAGCAGCGGAGGGACGACGGTTGGTACTGAAGCTTTCTTT
TRBD1 | TRBJ1-1 | - | TRBV4-1 | CASSRSGQLNTEAFF | TGCGCCAGCAGCCGCTCGGGACAGCTGAACACTGAAGCTTTCTTT
- | TRBJ2-2 | - | TRBV6-1 | CASNHQVTGELFF | TGTGCCAGCAACCACCAGGTAACCGGGGAGCTGTTTTTT
- | TRBJ2-4 | few | TRBV6-1 | CASSENWQNIQYF | TGTGCCAGCAGTGAAAATTGGCAAAACATTCAGTACTTC
TRBD2 | TRBJ2-4 | - | TRBV4-3 | CASSASGGLAKNIQYF | TGCGCCAGCAGCGCTAGCGGGGGGTTAGCCAAAAACATTCAGTACTTC
TRBD1 | TRBJ2-3 | - | TRBV29-1 | CSGRDRDFTDTQYF | TGCAGCGGACGGGACAGGGACTTTACAGATACGCAGTATTTT
- | TRBJ1-1 | few | TRBV2 | CASSAQGYTEAFF | TGTGCCAGCAGTGCGCAGGGCTACACTGAAGCTTTCTTT
- | TRBJ2-5 | - | TRBV4-1 | CASSQGGNKETQYF | TGCGCCAGCAGCCAAGGAGGGAACAAAGAGACCCAGTACTTC
TRBD1 | TRBJ1-2 | - | TRBV7-2 | CASSSRQGAEGYTF | TGTGCCAGCAGCTCGCGTCAGGGGGCGGAAGGCTACACCTTC
- | TRBJ1-2 | - | TRBV4-3 | CASSQEARLYGYTF | TGCGCCAGCAGCCAAGAAGCCAGACTTTATGGCTACACCTTC
TRBD1 | TRBJ2-7 | few | TRBV7-9 | CASSQGTGKTYEQYF | TGTGCCAGCAGCCAAGGGACAGGGAAAACCTACGAGCAGTACTTC
- | TRBJ1-2 | - | TRBV6-1 | CASSPTGTFSGYTF | TGTGCCAGCAGTCCTACCGGGACTTTCTCTGGCTACACCTTC
- | TRBJ2-3 | - | TRBV29-1 | CTNGPTTDTQYF | TGCACCAATGGGCCCACCACAGATACGCAGTATTTT
TRBD2 | TRBJ2-1 | - | TRBV10-1 | CASTDLAGGLLVF | TGCGCCAGCACCGATCTAGCGGGGGGATTGCTGGTCTTC
TRBD1 | TRBJ2-7 | - | TRBV30 | CAWSWDSAYEQYF | TGTGCCTGGAGTTGGGACAGTGCCTACGAGCAGTACTTC
- | TRBJ2-5 | - | TRBV9 | CASSVGLSWQETQYF | TGTGCCAGCAGCGTTGGACTTTCCTGGCAAGAGACCCAGTACTTC
TRBD1 | TRBJ1-2 | - | TRBV5-4 | CASSFPDRVSGYTF | TGTGCTAGCAGCTTTCCGGACAGGGTTAGTGGCTACACCTTC
TRBD1 | TRBJ2-7 | - | TRBV18 | CASSATPTGGEQYF | TGTGCCAGCTCAGCAACCCCGACAGGGGGCGAGCAGTACTTC
- | TRBJ2-5 | - | TRBV1 | CTSSQKGKGVIQYF | TGCACCAGCAGCCAAAAGGGTAAAGGGGTGATCCAGTACTTC
- | TRBJ1-1 | - | TRBV13 | CASSSTVNTEAFF | TGTGCCAGCAGCTCGACAGTGAACACTGAAGCTTTCTTT
TRBD1 | TRBJ1-4 | once | TRBV29-1 | CSVEGSTGQGFEKLFF | TGCAGCGTTGAGGGATCGACGGGACAGGGTTTTGAAAAACTGTTTTTT
- | TRBJ2-1 | - | TRBV6-5 | CASSYSSRVEQFF | TGTGCCAGCAGTTACTCGAGTCGGGTTGAGCAGTTCTTC
- | TRBJ1-1 | - | TRBV6-1 | CASRGLQEGTEAFF | TGTGCCAGCAGGGGGTTACAAGAGGGCACTGAAGCTTTCTTT
TRBD1 | TRBJ1-2 | - | TRBV7-2 | CASRRLQGANYGYTF | TGTGCCAGCAGACGACTACAGGGGGCTAACTATGGCTACACCTTC
TRBD1 | TRBJ1-6 | - | TRBV30 | CAWSATGQGDSPLHF | TGTGCCTGGAGTGCGACCGGACAGGGAGATTCACCCCTCCACTTT
TRBD1 | TRBJ2-7 | few | TRBV4-2 | CASSQEDRVVYEQYF | TGTGCCAGCAGCCAAGAGGACAGGGTGGTCTACGAGCAGTACTTC
TRBD2 | TRBJ2-5 | - | TRBV2 | CASSLRTSGVETQYF | TGTGCCAGCAGCCTCCGAACTAGCGGGGTAGAGACCCAGTACTTC
TRBD1 | TRBJ2-3 | - | TRBV19 | CASHDRGGTDTQYF | TGTGCCAGTCACGACAGGGGCGGCACAGATACGCAGTATTTT
- | TRBJ1-3 | - | TRBV28 | CASSTPDTIYF | TGTGCCAGCAGCACTCCGGACACCATATATTTT